Shown below are 18 T cell receptor beta chains from a single sample sequenced in a study of T cell clusters in autoimmune cytopenias. TRB amplification used around 270 ng of peripheral blood genomic DNA. TRB rearrangements were amplified by touch-down multiplex PCR with mixed TRB-A/B primers. Reprocessing the multiplex PCR reads, TCRdb reports a single entry for every CDR3 protein and omits DNA. The sample table includes over 6,500 distinct CDR3 sequences. The same data also went into a second study, on T cell repertoires in aging, cancer and after chemotherapy.

Sequencing was carried out using peripheral blood. Receptors were obtained from a human donor in good health.

This sequence joins TRBV5-4 and TRBJ2-2. The CDR3 extends over 14 amino acids. Germline V gene lookup returns CDR1 SGHNT and CDR2 YYREEE (reference sequence). The CDR3 reads CASSLSSPTGELFF. Drawing the rest from reference TRBV5-4 and TRBJ2-2, the complete variable domain is ETGVTQSPTHLIKTRGQQVTLRCSSQSGHNTVSWYQQALGQGPQFIFQYYREEENGRGNFPPRFSGLQFPNYSSELNVNALELDDSALYLCASSLSSPTGELFFGEGSRLTVL.

This clonotype ranks as medium-sized (0.01 to 0.1%) in terms of frequency. The V call is TRBV6-5, the J call TRBJ1-3. In germline, CDR1 is MNHEY, CDR2 SVGAGI. The CDR3 runs to 13 residues. The CDR3 here is CASAQGSGNTIYF.

The V call is TRBV5-1, the J call TRBJ2-1; TCRdb's D call of TRBD2 is untestable without DNA. Looked up from germline, CDR1 is SGHRS and CDR2 is YFSETQ. The CDR3 totals 16 residues. The CDR3 here is CASSLAREGRYNEQFF.

The chain combines TRBV5-4 with TRBJ2-1; without DNA, the TCRdb call of TRBD2 cannot be checked. Germline V gene data show CDR1 as SGHNT and CDR2 as YYREEE (reference sequence). The CDR3 has 15 residues. The CDR3 loop reads CASSAGTSSNNEQFF.

J is TRBJ2-2 and V is TRBV6-5; TCRdb's D gene call, TRBD2, goes unchecked for lack of DNA. The CDR3 contains 15 residues. Germline-derived CDR1 and CDR2 are MNHEY and SVGAGI. The CDR3 loop is CASSDSREGSGELFF.

The chain is built from TRBV11-2 and TRBJ2-5; there is no DNA to check the TCRdb D call of TRBD2. CDR1 is SGHAT, CDR2 FQNNGV, per germline. The CDR3 is 14 amino acids. The CDR3 sequence is CASSLGSPPETQYF. The whole variable domain, remainder taken from reference TRBV11-2 and TRBJ2-5, is EAGVAQSPRYKIIEKRQSVAFWCNPISGHATLYWYQQILGQGPKLLIQFQNNGVVDDSQLPKDRFSAERLKGVDSTLKIQPAKLEDSAVYLCASSLGSPPETQYFGPGTRLLVL.

The chain employs TRBV6-1 and TRBJ1-1; the TCRdb D gene call, TRBD1, has no DNA to confirm it. CDR1 MNHNS and CDR2 SASEGT come from the germline V gene. The CDR3 spans 14 residues. The CDR3 sequence: CASSEQGANTEAFF.

By frequency, this clonotype registers medium-sized. The rearrangement uses TRBV6-2 or TRBV6-3 and TRBJ2-7. Germline V gene sequence: CDR1 MNHEY, CDR2 SVGEGT. The CDR3 runs to 12 residues. The CDR3 sequence is CASSSVGFEQYF.

The gene calls are TRBV5-6 and TRBJ1-6; with no DNA, the TCRdb D assignment of TRBD1 cannot be verified. CDR1 and CDR2 from the germline V gene are SGHDT and YYEEEE. The CDR3 sequence is 15 residues long. The CDR3: CASSRGTGAASPLHF.

The chain uses TRBV6-6 and TRBJ2-1; TCRdb outputs TRBD1, but without DNA this stays unchecked. This CDR3 region has 15 residues. CDR1 is MNHNY, CDR2 SVGAGI, per germline (reference sequence). The CDR3 spells CASSYGGQGKNEQFF.

By frequency, this clonotype is medium-sized. The V call is TRBV19, the J call TRBJ1-4; as DNA is missing, the TRBD1 call by TCRdb cannot be tested. CDR1 and CDR2 (germline): LNHDA, SQIVND (reference sequence). CDR3 length: 12 amino acids. CDR3 loop: CASRRGLEKLFF.

The rearrangement uses TRBV5-4 and TRBJ2-3; TCRdb picks TRBD2, but there is no DNA to check that call. The CDR3 runs 18 residues. CDR1 and CDR2 (germline): SGHNT, YYREEE (reference sequence). The CDR3 region is CASSLDLQASGSSDTQYF. Full variable domain (rest looked up from reference TRBV5-4 and TRBJ2-3): ETGVTQSPTHLIKTRGQQVTLRCSSQSGHNTVSWYQQALGQGPQFIFQYYREEENGRGNFPPRFSGLQFPNYSSELNVNALELDDSALYLCASSLDLQASGSSDTQYFGPGTRLTVL.

The chain couples TRBV19 to TRBJ2-3; TCRdb's D gene call, TRBD1, goes unchecked for lack of DNA. The germline CDR1 and CDR2 sequences are LNHDA and SQIVND (reference sequence). The CDR3 is made up of 15 amino acids. CDR3: CASSIGGGVTDTQYF.

The rearrangement links TRBV7-6 to TRBJ2-3; the D call from TCRdb, TRBD1, cannot be confirmed without DNA. The germline V gene encodes CDR1 SGHVS and CDR2 FNYEAQ. This CDR3 is built from 15 residues. The CDR3: CASSHPQGVTDTQYF.

The V gene is TRBV12-3 or TRBV12-4, the J gene TRBJ1-6; the TCRdb call, TRBD1, lacks DNA for checking. The CDR3 is 12 residues long. The CDR3 sequence: CASSLNRGPLHF.

This clonotype is called medium-sized based on its frequency. The V and J genes are TRBV10-3 and TRBJ2-2. Germline V gene data show CDR1 as ENHRY and CDR2 as SYGVKD. CDR3 size: 17 residues. CDR3 residues: CAISESGQRQNTGELFF.

CDR3 region: CASSEDAAGTLDTQYF. The chain is built from TRBV6-1 and TRBJ2-3; TCRdb reports TRBD1, a call that lacks DNA to check it against. CDR1 is MNHNS, CDR2 SASEGT, per germline. There are 16 residues in the CDR3.

V is TRBV12-3 or TRBV12-4 and J is TRBJ2-7; checking the TCRdb D call of TRBD1 is not possible without DNA. This CDR3 spans 13 amino acids. CDR3 loop: CASSSDSRYEQYF.